This passage covers 15 T cell receptor beta chains from one sample sequenced in a study of blood T cell repertoires in COVID-19. Libraries were prepared by immunoSEQ multiplex PCR; TCRdb keeps only in-frame clonotypes and omits some of them. The sample consists of approximately 200,000 clones, 84% of them appearing once. What was sequenced was peripheral blood. The receptors here all came from a woman in her sixties or seventies who had recovered from COVID-19.

The V gene is TRBV2, the J gene TRBJ1-4; weak D call: TRBD1 (5 bases). This CDR3 has 16 amino acids. Trimming left V 6 bases short and J 0 bases short, with 14 bases between. Germline V lookup: CDR1 SNHLY, CDR2 FYNNEI. The DNA for the CDR3 is TGTGCCAGCAGACCCCAGTCGGGGGCAACTAATGAAAAACTGTTTTTT. Translating gives CASRPQSGATNEKLFF.

This clone was picked up one time. The rearrangement links TRBV24-1 to TRBJ2-2; D is unresolved. Trimming took 3 bases from V and 8 from J, leaving 3 bases between them. This CDR3 contains 11 residues. Germline V gene sequence: CDR1 KGHDR, CDR2 SFDVKD. CDR3 in DNA: TGTGCCACCAGTGATGAGGGGGAGCTGTTTTTT. Amino acid sequence: CATSDEGELFF.

The chain has TRBV18 and TRBJ1-6; 10 bases match TRBD1. With 4 bases clipped from V and 5 bases from J, the junction kept 5 bases outside the gene matches. CDR1 KGHSH and CDR2 LQKENI come from the germline V gene. This CDR3 has 16 residues. The CDR3 nucleotides read TGTGCCAGCTCACGACAGGGGGCTTTAAATAATTCACCCCTCCACTTT. Translated, it gives CASSRQGALNNSPLHF.

The chain links TRBV6-4 to TRBJ1-5; 9 bases are a match to TRBD1. The length of the CDR3 is 18 residues. The V segment lost 6 bases and the J segment 2 bases; nucleotides outside the gene matches: 14. Germline CDR1 reads MRHNA; CDR2 reads SNTAGT. CDR3 sequence: CASRYLWDRVRGNQPQHF. Here the CDR3 DNA reads TGTGCCAGCAGATATCTTTGGGACAGGGTTAGAGGCAATCAGCCCCAGCATTTT.

This clone was counted once. The chain is built from TRBV5-4 and TRBJ1-6; 8 nucleotides agree with TRBD1. CDR3 size: 16 residues. The J segment lost 9 bases and the V segment lost 3 bases, leaving 11 bases of the junction unmatched. Germline V gives CDR1 SGHNT, CDR2 YYREEE (reference sequence). The CDR3 region has the DNA TGTGCCAGCAGCTCAGCGACAGGGGAAGGATTTTCACCCCTCCACTTT. This sequence encodes CASSSATGEGFSPLHF.

The V call is TRBV12-3 or TRBV12-4, the J call TRBJ1-3, with TRBD1 identical over 7 bases. The CDR3 loop spans 13 amino acids. The J segment lost 4 bases and the V segment lost 7 bases, leaving 4 bases of the junction unmatched. CDR3 protein: CASTPGQGNTIYF. CDR3 bases: TGTGCCAGCACCCCGGGACAGGGAAACACCATATATTTT.

The rearrangement uses TRBV5-1 and TRBJ1-1, with D perhaps TRBD1 (5 bases). The germline gives CDR1 SGHRS, CDR2 YFSETQ. There are 14 residues in the CDR3. The V end was cut by 3 bases, the J end by 1 base, with 10 bases between. This CDR3 is CASSWMGGNTEAFF. CDR3 DNA: TGCGCCAGCAGCTGGATGGGGGGGAACACTGAAGCTTTCTTT.

The chain has TRBV7-2 and TRBJ2-7; 10 bases map to TRBD1. The length of the CDR3 is 16 residues. J gave up 3 bases and V 1 base, and 6 bases lay outside the gene matches. Germline lookup yields CDR1 SGHTA and CDR2 FQGNSA. The CDR3 protein is CASSLVSGQGGYEQYF. Written as DNA, the CDR3 is TGTGCCAGCAGCTTAGTATCTGGACAGGGGGGCTACGAGCAGTACTTC.

The chain links TRBV5-5 to TRBJ1-6, with a weak D call TRBD1 (5 bases). V lost 3 bases and J lost 4, with 8 bases in between. From germline, CDR1 is SGHKS and CDR2 YYEKEE (reference sequence). This CDR3 region has 14 residues. CDR3 loop: CASSSRQYNSPLHF. CDR3 coding DNA: TGTGCCAGCAGCTCCCGACAGTATAATTCACCCCTCCACTTT.

The V gene is TRBV7-3, the J gene TRBJ1-1; 9 nucleotides line up with TRBD1. CDR1 SGHTA and CDR2 FQGTGA come from the germline V gene. Unmatched junction bases numbered 12, after V lost 1 base and J lost 6 bases. This CDR3 is 17 amino acids long. CDR3 sequence (DNA): TGTGCCAGCAGCTTAAGAGGGGACAGGGAGGGAGCGGCTGAAGCTTTCTTT. This encodes CASSLRGDREGAAEAFF.

The rearrangement joins TRBV5-8 to TRBJ2-3, with D perhaps TRBD2 (6 bases). From germline, CDR1 is SGHTS and CDR2 YDEGEE. The CDR3 has 13 amino acids. Deletions cut 4 bases from V and 6 bases from J, with 12 bases between. CDR3 sequence: CASSDGRGDTQYF. The CDR3 DNA sequence: TGTGCCAGCAGCGATGGTCGGGGGGATACGCAGTATTTT.

Concerning this clone: Sequence at one end of the junction differs from germline and may be a read error. The genes are TRBV7-7 and TRBJ2-3, with a tentative D call TRBD2 (6 bases). The germline CDR1 and CDR2 sequences are SSHAT and FNYEAQ (reference sequence). The CDR3 runs 15 residues. CDR3 sequence: CASSPGLSRTDTQYF. Written as DNA, the CDR3 is TGTGCTAGCAGCCCAGGACTATCCCGCACAGATACGCAGTATTTT.

The rearrangement uses TRBV29-1 and TRBJ2-5; weak D call: TRBD2 (5 bases). Germline V gives CDR1 SQVTM, CDR2 ANQGSEA. The CDR3 contains 14 residues. V lost 0 bases and J 1 base, leaving 9 bases between the germline ends. The DNA for the CDR3 is TGCAGCGTTGAAGATTGGGAGCGCCAAGAGACCCAGTACTTC. Amino acid sequence: CSVEDWERQETQYF. Combining the CDR3 with reference TRBV29-1 and TRBJ2-5 gives the whole variable domain SAVISQKPSRDICQRGTSLTIQCQVDSQVTMMFWYRQQPGQSLTLIATANQGSEATYESGFVIDKFPISRPNLTFSTLTVSNMSPEDSSIYLCSVEDWERQETQYFGPGTRLLVL.

The V call is TRBV30, the J call TRBJ1-2; 7 bases match TRBD1. Per germline, CDR1 GTSNPN and CDR2 SVGIG (reference sequence). The V and J ends lost 3 bases and 4 bases, in that order; junction bases with no gene match: 11. The length of the CDR3 is 15 residues. The CDR3 DNA follows: TGTGCCTGGAGAGAACCGGGACAGCTACTCTATGGCTACACCTTC. Its protein product is CAWREPGQLLYGYTF.

The rearrangement joins TRBV6-2 or TRBV6-3 to TRBJ1-2, with a weak D call TRBD1 (6 bases). Per germline, CDR1 MNHEY and CDR2 SVGEGT. Trimming pared 2 bases from V and 6 bases from J, leaving 13 bases between. The length of the CDR3 is 14 residues. The CDR3 DNA sequence: TGTGCCAGCAGTTACACTGTCAGGGGCGATGGCTACACCTTC. Protein product: CASSYTVRGDGYTF.